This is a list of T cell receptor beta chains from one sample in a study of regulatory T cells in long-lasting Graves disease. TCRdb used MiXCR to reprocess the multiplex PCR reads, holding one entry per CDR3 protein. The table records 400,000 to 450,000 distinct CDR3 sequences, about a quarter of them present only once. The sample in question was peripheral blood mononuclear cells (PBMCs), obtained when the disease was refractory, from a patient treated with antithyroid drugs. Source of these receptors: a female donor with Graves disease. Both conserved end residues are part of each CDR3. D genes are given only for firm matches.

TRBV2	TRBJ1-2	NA	CASSEEAAVDGYTF
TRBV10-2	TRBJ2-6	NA	CASRTRAAGANVLTF
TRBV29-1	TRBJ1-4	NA	CSVAMTMGEKLFF
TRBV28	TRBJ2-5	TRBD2	CASSSGGSAPQETQYF
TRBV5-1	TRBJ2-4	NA	CTSSAGLSLAKNIQYF
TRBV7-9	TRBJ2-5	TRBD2	CASSPLAGWETQYF
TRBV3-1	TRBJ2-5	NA	CASSQDHGVRETQYF
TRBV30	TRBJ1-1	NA	CAWSRGGPWHSNTEAFF
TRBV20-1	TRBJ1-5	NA	CSALVVGVNQPQHF
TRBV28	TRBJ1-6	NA	CASKDSPQEPLHF
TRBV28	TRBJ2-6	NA	CASRVLGANVLTF
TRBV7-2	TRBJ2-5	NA	CASSTRPASETQYF
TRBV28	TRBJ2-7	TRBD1	CASRFDRVAYEQYF
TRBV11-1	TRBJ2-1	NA	CASSLGQGGDEQFF
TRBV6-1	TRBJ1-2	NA	CASSVGGNYYGYTF
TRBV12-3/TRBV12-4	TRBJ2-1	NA	CASSPTRLGYNEQFF
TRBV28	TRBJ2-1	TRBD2	CAIGGRSYNEQFF
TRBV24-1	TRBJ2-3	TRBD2	CATSDLGTSGRVDTQYF
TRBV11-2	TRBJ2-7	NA	CASSLVSPGSNSYEQYF
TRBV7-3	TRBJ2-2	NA	CASAGQANTGELFF
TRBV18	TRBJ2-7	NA	CASSPRASTSYEQYF
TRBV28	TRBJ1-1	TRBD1	CASSHQDRRPEAFF
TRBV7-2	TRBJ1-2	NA	CASSLARSWGCTF
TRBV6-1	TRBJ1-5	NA	CASSAQGRQPQHF
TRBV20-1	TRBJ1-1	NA	CNARGGQRNTEAFF
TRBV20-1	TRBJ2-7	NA	CSAILEGSFNEQYF
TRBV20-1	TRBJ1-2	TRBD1	CSSYRPRQGSNYGYTF
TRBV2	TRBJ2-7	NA	CASRTGNEQYF
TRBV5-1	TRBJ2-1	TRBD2	CASSLEQLAGVTYNEQFF
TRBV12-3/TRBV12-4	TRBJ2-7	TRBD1	CASSLTGQSYEQYF
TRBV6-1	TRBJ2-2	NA	CASSQRGAGELFF
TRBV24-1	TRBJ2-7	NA	CATSDSPGRGHSYEQYF
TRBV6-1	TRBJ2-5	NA	CASSSAETQYF
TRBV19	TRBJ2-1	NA	CASSLGEGAGNEQFF
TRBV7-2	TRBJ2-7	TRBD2	CASSLRLAPMEQYF
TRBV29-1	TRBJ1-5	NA	CSVAQSSNQPQHF
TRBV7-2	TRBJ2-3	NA	CASSANNRDTQYF
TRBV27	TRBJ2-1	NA	CASSLGGRGNEQFF
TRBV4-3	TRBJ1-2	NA	CASSQDFGIQGYTF
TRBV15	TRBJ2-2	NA	CATSRDGIYESTGELFF
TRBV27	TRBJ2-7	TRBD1	CASSDRTGGLYEQYF
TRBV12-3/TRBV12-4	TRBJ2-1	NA	CASSLGTEQFF
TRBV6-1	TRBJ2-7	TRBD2	CASSAPGGSYYEQYF
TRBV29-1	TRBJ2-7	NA	CSVRINEQYF
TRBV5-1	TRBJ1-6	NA	CASSLEGVYNSPLHF
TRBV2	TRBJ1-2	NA	CAAGRGYTF
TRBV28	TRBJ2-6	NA	CASSADSSSGANALTF
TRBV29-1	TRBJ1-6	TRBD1	CSVVQGAAYNSPLHF
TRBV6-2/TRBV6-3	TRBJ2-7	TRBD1	CASSYIGQGMNEQYF
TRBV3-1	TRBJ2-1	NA	CASSQVVNEQFF
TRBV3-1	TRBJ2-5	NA	CASSQEDRKETQYF
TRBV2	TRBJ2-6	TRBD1	CASSSRGGANVLTF
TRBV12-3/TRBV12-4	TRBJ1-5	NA	CASSLGQEYLQPQHF
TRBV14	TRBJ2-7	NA	CARCRQYYEQYF
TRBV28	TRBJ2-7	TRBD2	CASSQTSGGTYEQYF
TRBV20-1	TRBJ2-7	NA	CSARSRQFDTVQYF
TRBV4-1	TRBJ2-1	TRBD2	CASSLRTSGSYNEQFF
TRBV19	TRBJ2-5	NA	CASSLRESFTGRAQYF